These 24 T cell receptor beta chains originate from one sample sequenced in a study of control samples from healthy donors and cancer patients. Method: immunoSEQ multiplex PCR; TCRdb's copy keeps in-frame clones and lacks some. The repertoire holds 150,000 to 200,000 clones, with 85% to 95% as singletons. Sequencing was carried out using blood. The receptors were gathered from a man aged 30 to 39 in good health.

The rearrangement uses TRBV6-2 or TRBV6-3 and TRBJ2-7, with 7 bases matching TRBD1. V trimming: 0 bases; J trimming: 0 bases; junction bases outside the gene matches: 14. The CDR3 sequence is 19 residues long. The V gene's germline CDR1 is MNHEY and CDR2 SVGEGT. CDR3 bases: TGTGCCAGCAGTTACTCGAGTAGCCCACCGGGACAGCTCTCCTACGAGCAGTACTTC. This sequence encodes CASSYSSSPPGQLSYEQYF.

This chain uses TRBV7-6 with TRBJ2-1; 8 bases fit TRBD1. Germline CDR1 is SGHVS and CDR2 is FNYEAQ. V was pared by 5 bases and J by 4 bases, with 10 bases of the junction left unmatched. The CDR3 totals 16 residues. CDR3 loop: CASSQVGGQAYNEQFF. DNA for the CDR3: TGTGCCAGCAGCCAGGTCGGGGGACAGGCTTACAATGAGCAGTTCTTC. Full variable domain (outside the CDR3, taken from reference TRBV7-6 and TRBJ2-1): GAGVSQSPRYKVTKRGQDVALRCDPISGHVSLYWYRQALGQGPEFLTYFNYEAQQDKSGLPNDRFSAERPEGSISTLTIQRTEQRDSAMYRCASSQVGGQAYNEQFFGPGTRLTVL.

This chain links TRBV5-4 with TRBJ2-7; 9 bases match TRBD1. The germline CDR1 and CDR2 sequences are SGHNT and YYREEE (reference sequence). V was clipped by 4 bases and J by 5 bases; unmatched bases: 4. The CDR3 is 13 residues long. CDR3 nucleotides: TGTGCCAGCAGCCGGGACAGGGAGCACGAGCAGTACTTC. Encoded protein: CASSRDREHEQYF.

This chain joins TRBV4-1 and TRBJ2-1, with TRBD1 matching over 11 bases. CDR1 is MGHRA, CDR2 YSYEKL, per germline. The V segment lost 3 bases and the J segment 4 bases; nucleotides outside the gene matches: 2. This CDR3 has 15 amino acids. The CDR3 nucleotides read TGCGCCAGCAGCCAGGGGACAGGGGGATACAATGAGCAGTTCTTC. This sequence encodes CASSQGTGGYNEQFF.

The chain combines TRBV5-6 with TRBJ2-7, with D possibly matching TRBD2 (7 bases). CDR1 SGHDT and CDR2 YYEEEE come from the germline V gene. With 5 bases removed from V and 7 bases from J, the gap between germline ends came to 19 bases. CDR3 length: 14 amino acids. The CDR3 DNA reads TGTGCCAGCAGGAGGGGGGCCAGAGCGGGGGAGCAGTACTTC. Its protein product is CASRRGARAGEQYF.

The chain couples TRBV18 to TRBJ2-7, with TRBD1 matching 10 bases. Germline V CDR1 and CDR2: KGHSH, LQKENI. The V segment lost 4 bases and the J segment 0 bases; nucleotides outside the gene matches: 0. The CDR3 has 14 residues. CDR3 sequence reads: CASSRTGGSYEQYF. The DNA for the CDR3 is TGTGCCAGCTCACGGACAGGGGGCTCCTACGAGCAGTACTTC.

The rearrangement uses TRBV5-6 and TRBJ2-1; D remains ambiguous. The length of the CDR3 is 15 residues. Germline loops: CDR1 SGHDT, CDR2 YYEEEE. The V end lost 4 bases, the J end lost 6 bases, and 17 bases lay between the germline ends. This chain's CDR3 is CASSPPFGSRNEQFF. The CDR3 coding sequence is TGTGCCAGCAGCCCGCCGTTCGGTAGCCGCAATGAGCAGTTCTTC.

V and J are TRBV19 and TRBJ2-2, with D maybe TRBD1 (5 bases). CDR3 length: 16 amino acids. V gave up 3 bases and J gave up 4 bases, with 15 bases separating them. Germline lookup yields CDR1 LNHDA and CDR2 SQIVND (reference sequence). The CDR3 reads CASSIQGRVGTGELFF. CDR3 nucleotide sequence: TGTGCCAGTAGTATTCAGGGCAGGGTGGGCACCGGGGAGCTGTTTTTT.

The chain joins TRBV6-5 to TRBJ1-1, with 8 positions matching TRBD1. There are 11 residues in the CDR3. With 6 bases clipped from V and 8 bases from J, the junction kept 2 bases outside the gene matches. Germline CDR1 is MNHEY and CDR2 is SVGAGI. The CDR3 protein is CASRRQGEAFF. CDR3 coding DNA: TGTGCCAGCAGGCGACAGGGGGAAGCTTTCTTT.

This chain connects TRBV3-1 (or the pseudogene TRBV3-2) to TRBJ1-2; D is perhaps TRBD1 (6 bases). CDR3 length equals 18 residues. Germline V gene data show CDR1 as LGHDT and CDR2 as YNNKEL (reference sequence). Trimming took off 1 base at V and 0 bases at J, with 18 bases between the two ends. This CDR3 reads CASSQVATGWSSNYGYTF. CDR3 DNA sequence: TGTGCCAGCAGCCAAGTCGCGACAGGCTGGTCCTCTAACTATGGCTACACCTTC.

The J gene is TRBJ1-2, the V gene TRBV20-1, with D possibly TRBD1 on 5 matching bases. Trimming cost V 3 bases and J 2 bases, with 16 bases left between them. The germline V gene encodes CDR1 DFQATT and CDR2 SNEGSKA (reference sequence). The CDR3 is 15 residues long. The DNA of the CDR3 is TGCAGTGCTAGTAGACAGATTAAGCCCAACTATGGCTACACCTTC. Its protein is CSASRQIKPNYGYTF.

The chain joins TRBV12-3 or TRBV12-4 to TRBJ1-3, with D hard to call. CDR3 size: 13 residues. Deletions cut 7 bases from V and 11 bases from J, with 18 bases between. The CDR3, as DNA: TGTGCCAGCACCTTGGGAGGGTCTTGGGCCATATATTTT. Amino acid sequence: CASTLGGSWAIYF.

The CDR3 DNA follows: TGTGCCAGCAGTCCGGGACAGGGTGAATCGGTGCAGTACTTC. Translated, it gives CASSPGQGESVQYF. The J gene is TRBJ2-7, the V gene TRBV2, with TRBD1 matching over 9 bases. Germline values: CDR1 SNHLY, CDR2 FYNNEI. V trimming: 5 bases; J trimming: 9 bases; junction bases outside the gene matches: 11. The CDR3 consists of 14 residues.

This clone came up once. The chain links TRBV15 to TRBJ2-7; D not resolved. Germline CDR1 and CDR2: LNHNV and YYDKDF (reference sequence). V was pared by 0 bases and J by 0 bases, with 6 bases between. The CDR3 is 14 residues long. CDR3 nucleotides: TGTGCCACCAGCAGAGATATCGCCTCCTACGAGCAGTACTTC. Its protein product is CATSRDIASYEQYF. The variable domain in full, completed from reference TRBV15 and TRBJ2-7, reads DAMVIQNPRYQVTQFGKPVTLSCSQTLNHNVMYWYQQKSSQAPKLLFHYYDKDFNNEADTPDNFQSRRPNTSFCFLDIRSPGLGDTAMYLCATSRDIASYEQYFGPGTRLTVT.

V gene TRBV28 combines with J gene TRBJ2-1; 11 bases line up with TRBD2. Germline trimming cut 4 bases from V and 5 bases from J; bases unmatched to any gene: 7. This CDR3 comprises 16 residues. Per the germline V gene, CDR1 is MDHEN and CDR2 is SYDVKM. The CDR3 region is CASSSLAGGPNNEQFF. As DNA, the CDR3 is TGTGCCAGCAGTTCCTTAGCGGGAGGGCCTAACAATGAGCAGTTCTTC. Using reference TRBV28 and TRBJ2-1 for the parts outside the CDR3, the full variable domain is DVKVTQSSRYLVKRTGEKVFLECVQDMDHENMFWYRQDPGLGLRLIYFSYDVKMKEKGDIPEGYSVSREKKERFSLILESASTNQTSMYLCASSSLAGGPNNEQFFGPGTRLTVL.

The chain combines TRBV24-1 with TRBJ2-1; 7 nucleotides line up with TRBD2. CDR1 and CDR2 (germline): KGHDR, SFDVKD. The CDR3 extends over 15 amino acids. V lost 6 bases, J lost 4 bases, and 8 bases stayed unmatched. For the CDR3, the DNA is TGTGCCACCAGTAGGCGGGACTACACATACAATGAGCAGTTCTTC. Protein sequence: CATSRRDYTYNEQFF.

This clone was observed once. The chain has TRBV13 and TRBJ1-1; D might be TRBD1 (5 bases). Looked up from germline, CDR1 is PRHDT and CDR2 is FYEKMQ (reference sequence). This CDR3 has 14 amino acids. The V end lost 5 bases, the J end lost 4 bases, and 14 bases lay between the germline ends. Written as DNA, the CDR3 is TGTGCCAGCAGCCCGGCGGGAAGGGGCACTGAAGCTTTCTTT. Residues: CASSPAGRGTEAFF.

CDR3 sequence: CASRFPGSYNSPLHF. CDR3 nucleotide sequence: TGTGCCAGCAGGTTCCCCGGGTCCTATAATTCACCCCTCCACTTT. This chain joins TRBV28 and TRBJ1-6; D unclear. CDR1 is MDHEN, CDR2 SYDVKM, per germline. This CDR3 has 15 amino acids. Trimming shortened V by 6 bases and J by 1 base, and 10 bases separated the two germline ends.

The chain links TRBV9 to TRBJ2-7; D is uncertain. The germline CDR1 and CDR2 sequences are SGDLS and YYNGEE. This CDR3 has 16 amino acids. The V end was cut by 0 bases, the J end by 3 bases, with 16 bases between. Here the CDR3 reads CASSVDPAPEIYEQYF. The CDR3 DNA is TGTGCCAGCAGCGTAGATCCAGCCCCCGAGATCTACGAGCAGTACTTC.

The chain carries TRBV3-1 (or the pseudogene TRBV3-2) and TRBJ1-1, with no clear D. The CDR3 covers 11 residues. Trimming cost V 5 bases and J 5 bases, with 6 bases left between them. CDR1 LGHDT and CDR2 YNNKEL come from the germline V gene (reference sequence). CDR3 DNA: TGTGCCAGCAGCGGGGTGACTGAAGCTTTCTTT. Its protein is CASSGVTEAFF.

The chain joins TRBV19 to TRBJ2-1; perhaps TRBD2 as D (7 bases). Germline loops: CDR1 LNHDA, CDR2 SQIVND (reference sequence). The CDR3 contains 21 residues. Trimming shortened V by 3 bases and J by 2 bases, and 29 bases separated the two germline ends. The CDR3 protein is CASSMMEGQGGGSATYNEQFF. For the CDR3, the DNA is TGTGCCAGTAGTATGATGGAGGGACAAGGGGGAGGGAGTGCGACCTACAATGAGCAGTTCTTC.

The rearrangement links TRBV25-1 to TRBJ2-7; no clear D. Trimming took off 4 bases at V and 2 bases at J, with 6 bases between the two ends. Germline V gives CDR1 MGHDK, CDR2 SYGVNS. The CDR3 consists of 12 residues. DNA of the CDR3: TGTGCCAGCAGTGTTCAGCCCTACGAGCAGTACTTC. It specifies CASSVQPYEQYF.

The J gene is TRBJ1-1, the V gene TRBV28; 7 nucleotides line up with TRBD1. The germline V gene has CDR1 MDHEN and CDR2 SYDVKM. There are 15 residues in the CDR3. Trimming at V came to 6 bases and at J to 3 bases, leaving 10 bases not matched to a gene. This CDR3 is CASSPTDRDDTEAFF. The CDR3 DNA is TGTGCCAGCAGCCCTACCGACAGGGACGACACTGAAGCTTTCTTT.

This clone was detected only once. The CDR3 loop reads CASSLEVGLGFEQFF. DNA for the CDR3: TGTGCCAGCAGCTTAGAGGTGGGCCTCGGGTTTGAGCAGTTCTTC. The chain is built from TRBV7-7 and TRBJ2-1; D not resolved. Germline lookup yields CDR1 SSHAT and CDR2 FNYEAQ (reference sequence). The CDR3 loop spans 15 amino acids. Trimming took off 1 base at V and 9 bases at J, with 16 bases between the two ends.